One and the same sample provided the 14 T cell receptor beta chains below, sequenced in a study of spatial heterogeneity in lung cancer. Each CDR3 protein gets one entry after TCRdb re-called the 5' RACE reads with MiXCR. Here the sample spans more than 40,000 distinct CDR3 sequences, 22% being singletons. Time point: blood at routine non-recurrence follow-up after resection. Sequenced material: PBMCs, taken at follow-up. These receptors originate from a female donor with early-stage non-small cell lung cancer.

This clonotype was seen at least ten times. The chain couples TRBV4-1 to TRBJ2-7; the D call may be TRBD1 or TRBD2 (5 bases each). This CDR3 comprises 14 residues. Germline CDR1 reads MGHRA; CDR2 reads YSYEKL. The germline V and J ends were trimmed by 6 bases and 2 bases, with 14 bases remaining between them. The CDR3 loop reads CASRLHGTTYEQYF. In nucleotides, the CDR3 is TGCGCCAGCAGGCTTCACGGGACGACCTACGAGCAGTACTTC.

The chain combines TRBV5-6 with TRBJ1-1, with 9 positions matching TRBD1. CDR3 length: 14 amino acids. J gave up 6 bases and V 5 bases, and 8 bases lay outside the gene matches. Germline CDR1 and CDR2: SGHDT and YYEEEE. The CDR3 DNA reads TGTGCCAGCAGTCTTAGGGACAGGGTCCCTGAAGCTTTCTTT. Protein product: CASSLRDRVPEAFF.

The rearrangement uses TRBV16 and TRBJ2-4; D may be TRBD1 (5 bases). Germline V gene data show CDR1 as KGHSY and CDR2 as FQNENV. The CDR3 spans 13 residues. Trimming pared 2 bases from V and 4 bases from J, leaving 6 bases between. The CDR3 DNA is TGTGCCAGCAGCCAAGACAGTAAAAACATTCAGTACTTC. Translating it yields CASSQDSKNIQYF.

The chain couples TRBV3-1 to TRBJ2-1, with 8 nucleotides matching TRBD2. The CDR3 runs to 12 residues. With 4 bases clipped from V and 14 bases from J, the junction kept 7 bases outside the gene matches. Germline CDR1 and CDR2: LGHDT and YNNKEL (reference sequence). The CDR3 is CASSLTSGKEFF. The CDR3 DNA reads TGTGCCAGCAGCCTTACTAGCGGTAAGGAGTTCTTC.

This chain uses TRBV5-1 with TRBJ2-5; 9 bases align to TRBD1. From germline, CDR1 is SGHRS and CDR2 YFSETQ. V shed 3 bases and J 5 bases; nucleotides not matched to a gene: 8. The CDR3 has 15 amino acids. CDR3 bases: TGCGCCAGCAGCTCCGGGACAGGGCTTCGGGAGACCCAGTACTTC. It is translated as CASSSGTGLRETQYF. Supplemented by reference TRBV5-1 and TRBJ2-5, the full variable domain reads KAGVTQTPRYLIKTRGQQVTLSCSPISGHRSVSWYQQTPGQGLQFLFEYFSETQRNKGNFPGRFSGRQFSNSRSEMNVSTLELGDSALYLCASSSGTGLRETQYFGPGTRLLVL.

This clonotype has a handful of counts. This sequence joins TRBV7-9 and TRBJ2-2; D call uncertain. This CDR3 contains 13 residues. Germline CDR1 SEHNR, CDR2 FQNEAQ (reference sequence). V shed 2 bases and J shed 7 bases, with 8 bases lying between them. The CDR3: CASSLTDDGELFF. The CDR3 bases are TGTGCCAGCAGCTTAACGGATGACGGGGAGCTGTTTTTT.

The V gene is TRBV11-2, the J gene TRBJ2-7; either TRBD1 or TRBD2 may supply D (5 bases each). Trimming took off 7 bases at V and 2 bases at J, with 18 bases between the two ends. The CDR3 is 15 amino acids. Germline CDR1 and CDR2: SGHAT and FQNNGV. The CDR3 here is CASMAIRRGAYEQYF. The DNA for the CDR3 is TGTGCCAGCATGGCGATACGGAGAGGGGCCTACGAGCAGTACTTC.

This clonotype is judged medium-sized (0.01 to 0.1%). The chain couples TRBV7-3 to TRBJ1-1; no clear D gene. The CDR3 sequence is 12 residues long. With 3 bases removed from V and 5 bases from J, the gap between germline ends came to 7 bases. Germline lookup yields CDR1 SGHTA and CDR2 FQGTGA. CDR3 loop: CASSFGPTEAFF. The DNA for the CDR3 is TGTGCCAGCAGCTTCGGCCCGACTGAAGCTTTCTTT.

This clonotype was observed a handful of times. The chain combines TRBV14 with TRBJ1-1; a possible D gene is TRBD1 (5 bases). Germline CDR1 reads SGHDN; CDR2 reads FVKESK. V was pared by 5 bases and J by 3 bases, with 10 bases between. This CDR3 contains 13 residues. The CDR3 DNA follows: TGTGCCAGCAGCGGGACGGGAGACACTGAAGCTTTCTTT. It yields the protein CASSGTGDTEAFF. The full variable domain, in which reference TRBV14 and TRBJ1-1 provide the parts outside the CDR3, is EAGVTQFPSHSVIEKGQTVTLRCDPISGHDNLYWYRRVMGKEIKFLLHFVKESKQDESGMPNNRFLAERTGGTYSTLKVQPAELEDSGVYFCASSGTGDTEAFFGQGTRLTVV.

This clonotype was counted many times. The chain links TRBV7-6 to TRBJ2-1, with D perhaps given as TRBD1 or TRBD2 (5 bases each). Trimming took off 5 bases at V and 4 bases at J, with 18 bases between the two ends. Germline V gives CDR1 SGHVS, CDR2 FNYEAQ. This CDR3 is built from 16 residues. The CDR3 DNA is TGTGCCAGCAGCACCCTCCCAGGGACCACTTACAATGAGCAGTTCTTC. Encoded protein: CASSTLPGTTYNEQFF.

V gene TRBV28 combines with J gene TRBJ2-7; D unclear. Germline CDR1 and CDR2: MDHEN and SYDVKM. The CDR3 consists of 12 residues. Trimming left V 3 bases short and J 6 bases short, with 9 bases between. CDR3 sequence: CASSLAAGEQYF. CDR3 nucleotides: TGTGCCAGCAGTTTGGCCGCCGGCGAGCAGTACTTC.

The rearrangement links TRBV30 to TRBJ2-7, with D perhaps matching TRBD2 (6 bases). This CDR3 region has 14 residues. V dropped 4 bases and J dropped 2 bases, with 15 bases sitting between them. Germline loops: CDR1 GTSNPN, CDR2 SVGIG (reference sequence). In DNA, the CDR3 is TGTGCCTGGAAACGTCGGGAGTTAACCTACGAGCAGTACTTC. Translating it yields CAWKRRELTYEQYF.

The chain joins TRBV3-1 to TRBJ1-1; unclear D gene. Deletions cut 1 base from V and 4 bases from J, with 13 bases between. CDR1 LGHDT and CDR2 YNNKEL come from the germline V gene (reference sequence). CDR3 length: 15 amino acids. In DNA, the CDR3 is TGTGCCAGCAGCCAAGTGGCAGGTGCGGTCACTGAAGCTTTCTTT. Translating gives CASSQVAGAVTEAFF.

This clonotype was counted a few times. V gene TRBV7-9 combines with J gene TRBJ1-2; D perhaps matches TRBD1 (6 bases). Per the germline V gene, CDR1 is SEHNR and CDR2 is FQNEAQ (reference sequence). V dropped 3 bases and J dropped 7 bases, with 15 bases sitting between them. This CDR3 has 14 residues. CDR3 loop: CASSLSQGHGGYTF. CDR3 nucleotide sequence: TGTGCCAGCAGCTTGAGTCAGGGGCACGGTGGCTACACCTTC.